This T cell receptor beta chain was identified in a study of cytomegalovirus exposure and HLA in healthy donors. Sequenced by immunoSEQ multiplex PCR; TCRdb stores in-frame clones only, minus some. The sample lists 200,000 to 250,000 clones, roughly 85% occurring once. The CDR3 runs 19 residues. The V gene end was trimmed by 2 bases and the J gene end by 0 bases; junction bases not matched to a gene: 12. This TCR derives from a woman under 30 in good health and CMV-seronegative. This rearrangement joins TRBV23-1 to TRBJ1-4, with TRBD1 matching 7 bases. TRBV23-1 is noted as an ORF with a role that remains uncertain. The sample was PBMCs. The CDR3 spells CASSQIRGKIGATNEKLFF. The CDR3 nucleotides are TGCGCCAGCAGTCAAATCAGGGGGAAGATAGGAGCAACTAATGAAAAACTGTTTTTT.